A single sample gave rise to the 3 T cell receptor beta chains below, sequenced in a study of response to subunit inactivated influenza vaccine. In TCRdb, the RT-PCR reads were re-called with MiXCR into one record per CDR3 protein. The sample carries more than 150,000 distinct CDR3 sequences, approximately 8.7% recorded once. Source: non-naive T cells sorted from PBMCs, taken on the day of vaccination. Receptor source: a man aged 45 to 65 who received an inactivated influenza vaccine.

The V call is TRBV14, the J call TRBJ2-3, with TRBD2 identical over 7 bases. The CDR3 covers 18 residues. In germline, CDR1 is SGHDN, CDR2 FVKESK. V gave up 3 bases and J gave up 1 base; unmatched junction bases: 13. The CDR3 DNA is TGTGCCAGCAGCCACAAAAGGATAGCTAGCGGAGGCACAGATACGCAGTATTTT. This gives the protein CASSHKRIASGGTDTQYF.

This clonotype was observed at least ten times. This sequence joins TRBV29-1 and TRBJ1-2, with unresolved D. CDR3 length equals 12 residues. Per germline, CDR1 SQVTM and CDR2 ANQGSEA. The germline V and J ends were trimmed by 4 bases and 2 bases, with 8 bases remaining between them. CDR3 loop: CSVGPGNYGYTF. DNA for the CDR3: TGCAGCGTTGGTCCGGGAAACTATGGCTACACCTTC.

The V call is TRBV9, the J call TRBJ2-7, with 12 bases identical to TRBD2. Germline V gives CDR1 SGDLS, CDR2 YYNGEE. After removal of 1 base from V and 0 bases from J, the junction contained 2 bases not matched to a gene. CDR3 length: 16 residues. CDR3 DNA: TGTGCCAGCAGCGTATCTAGCGGGGGGGCCTCCTACGAGCAGTACTTC. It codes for CASSVSSGGASYEQYF.